This passage covers 27 T cell receptor beta chains from one sample sequenced in a study of blood T cell repertoires in COVID-19 (TCRdb year 2020). Library generation was performed with the immunoSEQ multiplex PCR assay. The source is immuneACCESS, and TCRdb retained only in-frame sequences with V and J called. Part of the clones is not carried over; for the studies checked, unresolved V genes explain less than half of this, and the remainder is unexplained. The table for this sample lists about 250,000 clones; roughly 87% of them were counted only once. Under 4% of the sample belongs to the ten largest clones. The sequenced sample was peripheral blood. The receptor set was obtained from a man younger than 35 with active or convalescent COVID-19.

The genes are TRBV7-2 and TRBJ2-2, with a possible D match to TRBD2 (6 bases). The CDR3 sequence is 18 residues long. Trimming left V 1 base short and J 0 bases short, with 15 bases between. Germline CDR1 is SGHTA and CDR2 is FQGNSA. CDR3: CASSLDSFSSANTGELFF. The DNA of the CDR3 is TGTGCCAGCAGCTTAGACTCGTTCTCTAGCGCGAACACCGGGGAGCTGTTTTTT.

This chain joins TRBV9 and TRBJ2-1; possibly TRBD2 for D (5 bases). V gave up 0 bases and J gave up 0 bases, with 13 bases separating them. The germline V gene has CDR1 SGDLS and CDR2 YYNGEE. The CDR3 contains 17 residues. The CDR3 is CASSVGASSSSYNEQFF. CDR3 nucleotides: TGTGCCAGCAGCGTAGGAGCTAGCAGCTCCTCCTACAATGAGCAGTTCTTC.

This chain links TRBV9 with TRBJ2-3; 9 nucleotides line up with TRBD1. This CDR3 has 14 residues. The ends lost 3 bases at V and 7 bases at J; junction bases unmatched: 6. Germline V gene sequence: CDR1 SGDLS, CDR2 YYNGEE. The CDR3: CASSADRGGYTQYF. CDR3 in DNA: TGTGCCAGCAGCGCGGACAGGGGAGGGTATACGCAGTATTTT.

The chain has TRBV9 and TRBJ2-3; TRBD2 matches at 7 bases. From germline, CDR1 is SGDLS and CDR2 YYNGEE. Trimming took 4 bases from V and 2 from J; bases not matched to a gene: 10. This CDR3 comprises 16 residues. CDR3 amino acids: CASSSFSGLHTDTQYF. The CDR3 nucleotides are TGTGCCAGCAGCTCCTTTTCGGGACTACACACAGATACGCAGTATTTT.

The V and J genes are TRBV5-6 and TRBJ1-1, with TRBD1 identical over 8 bases. Trimming cost V 3 bases and J 1 base; bases outside gene matches: 2. The germline CDR1 and CDR2 sequences are SGHDT and YYEEEE. This CDR3 spans 14 amino acids. CDR3 loop: CASSWGTGNTEAFF. The CDR3 bases are TGTGCCAGCAGCTGGGGGACAGGGAACACTGAAGCTTTCTTT.

V is TRBV6-5 and J is TRBJ1-1, with 9 bases that match TRBD1. This CDR3 comprises 16 residues. V dropped 2 bases and J dropped 3; count of bases not matched to a gene: 7. Germline V gene data show CDR1 as MNHEY and CDR2 as SVGAGI. The CDR3 protein is CASSYRGQGPYTEAFF. In nucleotides, the CDR3 is TGTGCCAGCAGTTACCGAGGACAGGGGCCCTACACTGAAGCTTTCTTT.

The V and J genes are TRBV3-1 (or the pseudogene TRBV3-2) and TRBJ2-5, with TRBD2 matching 14 bases. CDR1 is LGHDT and CDR2 is YNNKEL in the germline V gene (reference sequence). The CDR3 has 17 amino acids. Trimming took 7 bases from V and 6 from J; bases not matched to a gene: 13. The CDR3: CASIQAAGTSGGKTQYF. The CDR3 DNA reads TGTGCCAGCATACAAGCCGCCGGGACTAGCGGGGGTAAGACCCAGTACTTC.

The DNA for the CDR3 is TGCAGCGCCCCGACATTTACGTCGGCAGGCTACACCTTC. Translation: CSAPTFTSAGYTF. This sequence joins TRBV29-1 and TRBJ1-2; D gene uncertain. Germline V lookup: CDR1 SQVTM, CDR2 ANQGSEA. The CDR3 is made up of 13 amino acids. Trimming pared 7 bases from V and 8 bases from J, leaving 20 bases between. The complete variable domain, with remaining parts taken from reference TRBV29-1 and TRBJ1-2, reads SAVISQKPSRDICQRGTSLTIQCQVDSQVTMMFWYRQQPGQSLTLIATANQGSEATYESGFVIDKFPISRPNLTFSTLTVSNMSPEDSSIYLCSAPTFTSAGYTFGSGTRLTVV.

This chain links TRBV11-1 with TRBJ2-4; D is unclear. This CDR3 comprises 15 residues. The germline V gene has CDR1 SGHAT and CDR2 FQDESV (reference sequence). Trimming shortened V by 5 bases and J by 0 bases, and 11 bases separated the two germline ends. The CDR3 sequence is CASSPSRLAKNIQYF. CDR3 nucleotide sequence: TGTGCCAGCAGCCCATCGAGGTTAGCCAAAAACATTCAGTACTTC. Combining the CDR3 with reference TRBV11-1 and TRBJ2-4 gives the whole variable domain EAEVAQSPRYKITEKSQAVAFWCDPISGHATLYWYRQILGQGPELLVQFQDESVVDDSQLPKDRFSAERLKGVDSTLKIQPAELGDSAMYLCASSPSRLAKNIQYFGAGTRLSVL.

The rearrangement links TRBV19 to TRBJ1-2, with D unresolved. Trimming shortened V by 6 bases and J by 6 bases, and 11 bases separated the two germline ends. Germline CDR1 reads LNHDA; CDR2 reads SQIVND (reference sequence). The length of the CDR3 is 12 residues. CDR3 in DNA: TGTGCCAGTAGCACGGGTTCGGATGGCTACACCTTC. This encodes CASSTGSDGYTF.

CDR3 sequence reads: CASSFKQGAVPGANVLTF. CDR3 nucleotide sequence: TGTGCCAGCAGCTTTAAACAGGGGGCTGTTCCTGGGGCCAACGTCCTGACTTTC. This sequence joins TRBV7-2 and TRBJ2-6; TRBD1 matches at 9 bases. V lost 3 bases to trimming and J lost 2 bases; unmatched junction nucleotides: 8. Germline V gene sequence: CDR1 SGHTA, CDR2 FQGNSA. This CDR3 is 18 amino acids long.

Written as DNA, the CDR3 is TGTGCCAGCAGCCAAGATGGAGTGGCGGGAGAGACCCAGTACTTC. Its protein product is CASSQDGVAGETQYF. The chain links TRBV3-1 (or the pseudogene TRBV3-2) to TRBJ2-5; weak D call: TRBD2 (5 bases). The germline V and J ends were trimmed by 0 bases and 4 bases, with 12 bases remaining between them. Germline CDR1 is LGHDT and CDR2 is YNNKEL (reference sequence). The CDR3 sequence is 15 residues long.

Only one count was recorded for this clone. This chain joins TRBV3-1 (or the pseudogene TRBV3-2) and TRBJ2-6; possibly TRBD2 for D (5 bases). The CDR3 is 16 amino acids. Germline CDR1 LGHDT, CDR2 YNNKEL (reference sequence). V was pared by 7 bases and J by 0 bases, with 13 bases between. In DNA, the CDR3 is TGTGCCAGCACCCGAGGGATTTTCTCTGGGGCCAACGTCCTGACTTTC. Protein sequence: CASTRGIFSGANVLTF.

J is TRBJ2-1 and V is TRBV7-2, with 13 bases that match TRBD2. The ends lost 2 bases at V and 14 bases at J; junction bases unmatched: 9. The CDR3 runs 15 residues. Germline V CDR1 and CDR2: SGHTA, FQGNSA. The CDR3 loop reads CASSLTSGGDGWKFF. Here the CDR3 DNA reads TGTGCCAGCAGCTTAACTAGCGGGGGGGACGGGTGGAAGTTCTTC.

The chain is built from TRBV5-6 and TRBJ1-3, with a possible D match to TRBD1 (6 bases). Germline CDR1 is SGHDT and CDR2 is YYEEEE. The CDR3 runs 15 residues. The germline V and J ends were trimmed by 5 bases and 0 bases, with 12 bases remaining between them. The CDR3 loop is CASSLGDISGNTIYF. Written as DNA, the CDR3 is TGTGCCAGCAGTCTCGGGGACATCTCTGGAAACACCATATATTTT. Variable domain in full (rest from reference TRBV5-6 and TRBJ1-3): DAGVTQSPTHLIKTRGQQVTLRCSPKSGHDTVSWYQQALGQGPQFIFQYYEEEERQRGNFPDRFSGHQFPNYSSELNVNALLLGDSALYLCASSLGDISGNTIYFGEGSWLTVV.

The chain employs TRBV5-6 and TRBJ1-4, with TRBD1 matching 8 bases. Germline V gene lookup returns CDR1 SGHDT and CDR2 YYEEEE. The junction had 6 bases not matched to a gene; V was cut back by 3 bases and J by 8 bases. The CDR3 extends over 14 amino acids. The CDR3 reads CASSSGQGWEKLFF. The CDR3 nucleotides are TGTGCCAGCAGCTCAGGACAGGGTTGGGAAAAACTGTTTTTT.

The gene calls are TRBV5-1 and TRBJ1-2; 7 bases are shared with TRBD1. Germline V CDR1 and CDR2: SGHRS, YFSETQ. Unmatched junction bases numbered 4, after V lost 0 bases and J lost 5 bases. The CDR3 runs to 14 residues. Here the CDR3 DNA reads TGCGCCAGCAGCTTGGGACAGGGTCTTTATGGCTACACCTTC. It is translated as CASSLGQGLYGYTF.

The rearrangement joins TRBV29-1 to TRBJ2-5; a weak D match, TRBD1 (6 bases). Trimming took off 4 bases at V and 2 bases at J, with 17 bases between the two ends. The CDR3 runs 15 residues. From germline, CDR1 is SQVTM and CDR2 ANQGSEA. The CDR3, as DNA: TGCAGCGTTGTAGCTATCAGGGGCCCACAAGAGACCCAGTACTTC. Protein sequence: CSVVAIRGPQETQYF.

Only one count was recorded for this clone. The genes are TRBV5-8 and TRBJ1-5; TRBD1 matches 10 bases. Germline V CDR1 and CDR2: SGHTS, YDEGEE. Unmatched junction bases numbered 5, after V lost 4 bases and J lost 4 bases. The CDR3 extends over 15 amino acids. This CDR3 reads CASSGRTGGNQPQHF. DNA for the CDR3: TGTGCCAGCAGCGGACGGACAGGGGGAAATCAGCCCCAGCATTTT.

The genes are TRBV30 and TRBJ2-2; TRBD1 is a possible D gene (6 bases). Germline V gives CDR1 GTSNPN, CDR2 SVGIG (reference sequence). V was trimmed by 4 bases and J by 1 base, leaving 16 bases between them. The CDR3 has 16 residues. The CDR3: CAWTRLGARNTGELFF. CDR3 sequence (DNA): TGTGCCTGGACTAGGTTGGGGGCGCGGAACACCGGGGAGCTGTTTTTT.

The chain is built from TRBV7-6 and TRBJ1-1; 8 nucleotides agree with TRBD1. The CDR3 length is 21 residues. CDR1 SGHVS and CDR2 FNYEAQ come from the germline V gene. The ends lost 5 bases at V and 0 bases at J; junction bases unmatched: 23. The CDR3 bases are TGTGCCAGCAGCCCACTACCACAAACAAGGACAGGGTTAAACATGAACACTGAAGCTTTCTTT. It yields the protein CASSPLPQTRTGLNMNTEAFF.

V usage is TRBV13 and J usage is TRBJ1-3; D may be TRBD1 (6 bases). CDR1 is PRHDT and CDR2 is FYEKMQ in the germline V gene (reference sequence). V was shortened by 7 bases and J by 6 bases, with 19 bases between the two germline ends. The CDR3 runs 15 residues. CDR3 amino acids: CASNKQGTDVNTIYF. The DNA for the CDR3 is TGTGCCAGCAACAAACAGGGAACAGACGTAAACACCATATATTTT.

The chain carries TRBV7-2 and TRBJ1-2; a weak D match, TRBD1 (5 bases). This CDR3 has 13 amino acids. CDR1 is SGHTA and CDR2 is FQGNSA in the germline V gene. V was trimmed by 1 base and J by 4 bases, leaving 7 bases between them. DNA for the CDR3: TGTGCCAGCAGCTTAGGGGGCCTCTATGGCTACACCTTC. Translating gives CASSLGGLYGYTF.

The J gene is TRBJ1-2, the V gene TRBV12-3 or TRBV12-4; TRBD1 matches 7 bases. Trimming removed 6 bases from V and 7 bases from J; junction bases left unmatched: 5. This CDR3 has 12 amino acids. The CDR3 nucleotides read TGTGCCAGCAGGTTACAGGGGTTTGGCTACACCTTC. Its translation: CASRLQGFGYTF.

The chain carries TRBV11-3 and TRBJ2-1; D possibly corresponds to TRBD1 (7 bases). Germline V lookup: CDR1 SGHNT, CDR2 YENEEA. The CDR3 loop spans 16 amino acids. The V end was cut by 5 bases, the J end by 3 bases, with 17 bases between. The CDR3 protein is CASSGPQGGLYNEQFF. Here the CDR3 DNA reads TGTGCCAGCAGCGGCCCGCAGGGGGGTCTCTACAATGAGCAGTTCTTC. Supplemented by reference TRBV11-3 and TRBJ2-1, the full variable domain reads EAGVVQSPRYKIIEKKQPVAFWCNPISGHNTLYWYLQNLGQGPELLIRYENEEAVDDSQLPKDRFSAERLKGVDSTLKIQPAELGDSAVYLCASSGPQGGLYNEQFFGPGTRLTVL.

The sample holds a few counts of this clone. This rearrangement joins TRBV7-9 to TRBJ1-1; tentative D call: TRBD1 (6 bases). The CDR3 extends over 14 amino acids. The V end was cut by 4 bases, the J end by 4 bases, with 13 bases between. Germline V lookup: CDR1 SEHNR, CDR2 FQNEAQ (reference sequence). DNA of the CDR3: TGTGCCAGCAGCTGGTTACAGGGAACCACTGAAGCTTTCTTT. Protein sequence: CASSWLQGTTEAFF. Based on the CDR3 plus reference TRBV7-9 and TRBJ1-1, the full variable domain is DTGVSQNPRHKITKRGQNVTFRCDPISEHNRLYWYRQTLGQGPEFLTYFQNEAQLEKSRLLSDRFSAERPKGSFSTLEIQRTEQGDSAMYLCASSWLQGTTEAFFGQGTRLTVV.

The gene calls are TRBV18 and TRBJ1-2; 11 nucleotides agree with TRBD1. With 2 bases clipped from V and 7 bases from J, the junction kept 9 bases outside the gene matches. CDR1 and CDR2 (germline): KGHSH, LQKENI. CDR3 length: 16 amino acids. CDR3 sequence reads: CASSPSLRTGGGGYTF. Here the CDR3 DNA reads TGTGCCAGCTCACCATCTCTTCGGACAGGGGGCGGTGGCTACACCTTC.